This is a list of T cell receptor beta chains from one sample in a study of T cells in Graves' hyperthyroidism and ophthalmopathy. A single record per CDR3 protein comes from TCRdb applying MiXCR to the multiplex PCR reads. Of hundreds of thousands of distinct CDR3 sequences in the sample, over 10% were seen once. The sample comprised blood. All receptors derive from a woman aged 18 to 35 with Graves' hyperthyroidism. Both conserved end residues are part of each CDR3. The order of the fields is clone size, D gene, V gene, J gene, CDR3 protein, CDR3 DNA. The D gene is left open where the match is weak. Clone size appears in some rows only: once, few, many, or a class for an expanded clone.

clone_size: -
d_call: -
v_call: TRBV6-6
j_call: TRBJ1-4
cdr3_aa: CASSYIGQSNEKLFF
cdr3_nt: TGTGCCAGCAGTTACATAGGACAGTCTAATGAAAAACTGTTTTTT

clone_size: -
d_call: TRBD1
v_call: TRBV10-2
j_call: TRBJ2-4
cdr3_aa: CASSETGEAKNIQYF
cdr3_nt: TGCGCCAGCAGTGAGACAGGGGAAGCCAAAAACATTCAGTACTTC

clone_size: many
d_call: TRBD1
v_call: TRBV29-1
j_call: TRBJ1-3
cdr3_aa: CSVTGVGGNTIYF
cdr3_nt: TGCAGCGTTACAGGGGTGGGAGGAAACACCATATATTTT

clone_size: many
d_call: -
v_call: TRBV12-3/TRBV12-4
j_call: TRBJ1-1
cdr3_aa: CASSEPGGQNTEAFF
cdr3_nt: TGTGCCAGCAGCGAGCCTGGGGGACAGAACACTGAAGCTTTCTTT

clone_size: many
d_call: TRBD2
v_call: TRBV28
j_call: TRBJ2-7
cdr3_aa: CASSPRTSGYYEQYF
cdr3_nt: TGTGCCAGCAGTCCTCGGACTAGCGGTTACTACGAGCAGTACTTC

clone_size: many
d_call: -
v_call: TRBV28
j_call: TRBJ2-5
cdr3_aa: CASSFPAGTQTQYF
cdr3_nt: TGTGCCAGCAGTTTCCCAGCCGGGACCCAGACCCAGTACTTC

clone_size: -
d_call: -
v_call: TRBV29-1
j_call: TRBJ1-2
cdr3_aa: CCVVEIPGYTF
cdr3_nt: TGCTGCGTTGTTGAAATTCCTGGCTACACCTTC

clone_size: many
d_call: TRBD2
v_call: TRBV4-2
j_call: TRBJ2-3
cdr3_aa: CASSQEGLAGPFTDTQYF
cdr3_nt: TGTGCCAGCAGCCAGGAGGGACTAGCGGGGCCTTTCACAGATACGCAGTATTTT

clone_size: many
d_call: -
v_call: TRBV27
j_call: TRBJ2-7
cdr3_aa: CASSPGHRYEQYF
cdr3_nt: TGTGCCAGCAGTCCGGGACATCGGTACGAGCAGTACTTC

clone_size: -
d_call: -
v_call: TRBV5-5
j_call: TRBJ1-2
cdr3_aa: CASSNADYGYTF
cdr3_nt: TGTGCCAGCAGCAACGCGGACTATGGCTACACCTTC

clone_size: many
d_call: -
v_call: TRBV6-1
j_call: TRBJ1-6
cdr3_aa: CASSERQAYNSPLHF
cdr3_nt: TGTGCCAGCAGTGAAAGACAGGCCTATAATTCACCCCTCCACTTT

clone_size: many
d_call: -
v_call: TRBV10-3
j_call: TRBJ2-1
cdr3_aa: CAISVPGDLNEQFF
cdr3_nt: TGTGCCATCAGTGTTCCCGGGGATTTGAATGAGCAGTTCTTC

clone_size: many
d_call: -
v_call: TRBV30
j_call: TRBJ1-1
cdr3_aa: CAWIPRITEAFF
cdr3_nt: TGTGCCTGGATCCCTCGGATCACTGAAGCTTTCTTT

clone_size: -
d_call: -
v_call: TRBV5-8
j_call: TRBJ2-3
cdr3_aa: CASSFRFRTDTQYF
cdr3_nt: TGTGCCAGCAGCTTTCGCTTCCGCACAGATACGCAGTATTTT

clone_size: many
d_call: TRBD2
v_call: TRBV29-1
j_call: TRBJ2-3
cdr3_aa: CSVESPGLAGITDTQYF
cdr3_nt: TGCAGCGTTGAAAGTCCGGGACTAGCGGGAATCACAGATACGCAGTATTTT

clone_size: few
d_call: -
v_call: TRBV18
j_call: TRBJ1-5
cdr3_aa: CASSPPTATDYNQPQHF
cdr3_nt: TGTGCCAGCTCACCACCTACCGCGACAGATTACAATCAGCCCCAGCATTTT

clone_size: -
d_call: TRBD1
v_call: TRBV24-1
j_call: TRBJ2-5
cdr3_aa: CAASDGTDAGETQYF
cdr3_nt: TGTGCCGCCAGTGACGGGACAGATGCGGGAGAGACCCAGTACTTC

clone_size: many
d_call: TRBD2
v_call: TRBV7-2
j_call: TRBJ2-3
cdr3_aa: CASSLIGSGRADTQYF
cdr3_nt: TGTGCCAGCAGCCTGATCGGGAGCGGGAGAGCGGATACGCAGTATTTT

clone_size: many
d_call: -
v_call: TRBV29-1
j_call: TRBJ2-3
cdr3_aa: CSVVRSLATDTQYF
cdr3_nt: TGCAGCGTTGTAAGGTCCCTAGCGACAGATACGCAGTATTTT

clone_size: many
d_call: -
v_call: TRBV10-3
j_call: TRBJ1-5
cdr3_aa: CAIRDYSNQPQHF
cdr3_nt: TGTGCCATCAGGGATTATAGCAATCAGCCCCAGCATTTT